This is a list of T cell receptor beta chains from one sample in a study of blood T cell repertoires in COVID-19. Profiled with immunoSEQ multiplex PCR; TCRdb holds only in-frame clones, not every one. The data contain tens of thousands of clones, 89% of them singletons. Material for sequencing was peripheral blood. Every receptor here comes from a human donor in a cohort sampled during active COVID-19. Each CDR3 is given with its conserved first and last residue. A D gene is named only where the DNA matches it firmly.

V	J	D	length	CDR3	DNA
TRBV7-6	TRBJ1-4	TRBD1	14	CASRPRQGSEKLFF	TGTGCCAGCAGACCCCGACAGGGTAGTGAAAAACTGTTTTTT
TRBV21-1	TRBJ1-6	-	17	CASSVGRDSLYNSPLHF	TGTGCCAGCAGCGTAGGACGGGACAGCCTGTATAATTCACCCCTCCACTTT
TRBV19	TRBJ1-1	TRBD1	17	CASSINPGQALNTEAFF	TGTGCCAGTAGTATAAATCCGGGACAGGCCTTGAACACTGAAGCTTTCTTT
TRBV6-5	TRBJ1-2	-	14	CASIPDEGVRGYTF	TGTGCCAGCATCCCTGACGAAGGGGTTCGTGGCTACACCTTC
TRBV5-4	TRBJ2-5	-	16	CASSGRGRGGQETQYF	TGTGCCAGCAGCGGGAGGGGGAGAGGAGGACAAGAGACCCAGTACTTC
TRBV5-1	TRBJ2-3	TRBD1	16	CASSLATGVSTDTQYF	TGCGCCAGCAGCTTGGCTACAGGGGTTAGCACAGATACGCAGTATTTT
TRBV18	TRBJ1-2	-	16	CASSPPDSRANYGYTF	TGTGCCAGCTCACCTCCGGACAGTCGAGCTAACTATGGCTACACCTTC
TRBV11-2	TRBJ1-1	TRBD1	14	CASSLQGANTEAFF	TGTGCCAGCAGCCTACAGGGGGCGAACACTGAAGCTTTCTTT
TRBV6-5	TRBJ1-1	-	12	CASSPLGAGLVF	TGTGCCAGCAGTCCCCTGGGGGCAGGATTGGTCTTT
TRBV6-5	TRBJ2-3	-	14	CASSWGEGADTQYF	TGTGCCAGCAGTTGGGGTGAGGGGGCAGATACGCAGTATTTT
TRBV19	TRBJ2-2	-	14	CASSIEGNTGELFF	TGTGCCAGTAGTATCGAGGGAAACACCGGGGAGCTGTTTTTT
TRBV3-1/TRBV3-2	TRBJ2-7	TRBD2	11	CASSLGGEQYF	TGTGCCAGCAGCCTCGGGGGGGAGCAGTACTTC
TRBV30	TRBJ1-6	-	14	CAWSQRRRDSPLHF	TGTGCCTGGAGCCAAAGACGCAGGGATTCACCCCTCCACTTT
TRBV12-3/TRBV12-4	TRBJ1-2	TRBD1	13	CASSHTTGGGYTF	TGTGCCAGCAGTCATACGACAGGGGGAGGCTACACCTTC
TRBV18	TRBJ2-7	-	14	CASSLLGQAYEQYF	TGTGCCAGCTCACTACTGGGGCAGGCCTACGAGCAGTACTTC
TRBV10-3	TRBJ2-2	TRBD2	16	CAIGLAGGSNTGELFF	TGTGCCATAGGACTAGCGGGGGGTTCGAACACCGGGGAGCTGTTTTTT